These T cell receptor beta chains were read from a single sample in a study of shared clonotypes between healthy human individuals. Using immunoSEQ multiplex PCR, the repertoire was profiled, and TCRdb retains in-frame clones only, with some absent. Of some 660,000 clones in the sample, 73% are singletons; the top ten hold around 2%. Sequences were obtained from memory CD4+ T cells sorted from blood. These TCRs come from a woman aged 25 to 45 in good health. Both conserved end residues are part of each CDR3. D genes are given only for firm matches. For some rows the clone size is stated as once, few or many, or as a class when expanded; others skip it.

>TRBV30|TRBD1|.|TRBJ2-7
CAWSGQGTYEQYF
TGTGCCTGGAGCGGACAGGGGACCTACGAGCAGTACTTC
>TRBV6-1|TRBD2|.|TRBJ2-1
CASSVASGAYNEQFF
TGTGCCAGCAGTGTGGCTAGCGGGGCCTACAATGAGCAGTTCTTC
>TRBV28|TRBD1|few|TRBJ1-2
CASSRQGDYGYTF
TGTGCCAGCAGCAGACAGGGCGACTATGGCTACACCTTC
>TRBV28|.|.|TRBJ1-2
CASSPPGRSPLPGYTF
TGTGCCAGCAGTCCTCCGGGCAGGAGCCCCTTACCTGGCTACACCTTC
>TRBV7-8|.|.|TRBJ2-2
CASTRTENTGELFF
TGTGCCAGCACCCGGACCGAGAACACCGGGGAGCTGTTTTTT
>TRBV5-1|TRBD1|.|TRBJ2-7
CASSLGDRDFHEQYF
TGCGCCAGCAGCCTCGGGGACAGGGATTTCCACGAGCAGTACTTC
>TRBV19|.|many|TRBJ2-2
CASSIVGIGELFF
TGTGCCAGTAGTATAGTAGGGATTGGGGAGCTGTTTTTT
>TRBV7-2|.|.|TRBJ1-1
CASSLVAGTEAFF
TGTGCCAGCAGCTTAGTCGCGGGCACTGAAGCTTTCTTT
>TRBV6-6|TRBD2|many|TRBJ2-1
CASSRLAGGRDEQFF
TGTGCCAGCAGTCGACTAGCGGGAGGGAGGGATGAGCAGTTCTTC
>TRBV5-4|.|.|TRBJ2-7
CASRDDTRGPYEQYF
TGTGCCAGCAGGGATGACACACGGGGGCCCTACGAGCAGTACTTC
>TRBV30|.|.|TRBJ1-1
CAWDRGSTEAFF
TGTGCCTGGGACAGAGGGTCGACTGAAGCTTTCTTT
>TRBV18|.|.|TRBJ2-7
CASSPLQGDEQYF
TGTGCCAGCTCACCCCTACAGGGAGACGAGCAGTACTTC
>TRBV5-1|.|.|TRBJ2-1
CASSLDLGEQFF
TGCGCCAGCAGCTTGGATCTCGGGGAGCAGTTCTTC
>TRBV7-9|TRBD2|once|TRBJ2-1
CASSWGSGRVGEQFF
TGTGCCAGCAGTTGGGGTAGCGGGAGAGTAGGCGAGCAGTTCTTC
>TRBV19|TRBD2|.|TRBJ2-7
CASKRAGDFYEQYF
TGTGCCAGTAAGAGAGCGGGAGATTTCTACGAGCAGTACTTC
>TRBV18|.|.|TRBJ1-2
CASSPKQVSYGYTF
TGTGCCAGCTCACCGAAACAGGTGTCCTATGGCTACACCTTC
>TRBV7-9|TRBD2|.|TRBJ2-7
CASSVPGLEGSEQYF
TGTGCCAGCAGCGTCCCGGGACTAGAGGGTAGCGAGCAGTACTTC
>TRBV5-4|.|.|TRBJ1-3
CASSLDLQASGNTIYF
TGTGCCAGCAGCTTGGATCTACAGGCCTCTGGAAACACCATATATTTT
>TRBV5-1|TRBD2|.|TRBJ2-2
CASSLASGINTGELFF
TGCGCCAGCAGCTTGGCTAGCGGGATTAACACCGGGGAGCTGTTTTTT
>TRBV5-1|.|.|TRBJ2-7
CASSSTGDSLIAYEQYF
TGCGCCAGCAGCTCCACTGGAGACAGCCTCATCGCCTACGAGCAGTACTTC
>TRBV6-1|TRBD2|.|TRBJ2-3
CASSGLAGVRTDTQYF
TGTGCCAGCAGTGGACTAGCGGGAGTTCGCACAGATACGCAGTATTTT
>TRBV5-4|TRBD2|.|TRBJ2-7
CASSAPGLAGLEQYF
TGTGCCAGCAGCGCACCGGGACTAGCGGGCCTTGAGCAGTACTTC
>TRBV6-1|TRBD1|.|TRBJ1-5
CASSGDRLRPQHF
TGTGCCAGCAGTGGGGACAGGTTACGGCCCCAGCATTTT
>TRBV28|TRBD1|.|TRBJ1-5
CASSLATGGGRNQPQHF
TGTGCCAGCAGTTTGGCGACAGGGGGAGGGAGGAATCAGCCCCAGCATTTT
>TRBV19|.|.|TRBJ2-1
CASSIDSGPYNEQFF
TGTGCCAGTAGTATAGATTCCGGGCCCTACAATGAGCAGTTCTTC
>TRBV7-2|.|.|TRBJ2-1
CASSLEGDNYNEQFF
TGTGCCAGCAGCTTAGAGGGGGACAACTACAATGAGCAGTTCTTC